Below, 27 T cell receptor beta chains from the same sample are listed, as sequenced in a study of shared clonotypes between healthy human individuals. Sequencing used immunoSEQ multiplex PCR; TCRdb keeps in-frame clones, though not all of them. The profile covers millions of clones, with over 85% appearing a single time and roughly 0.13% taken by the ten largest. The sequencing sample was made of naive CD4+ T cells sorted from blood. The subset here: CD45RA+ positively selected. The receptors originated from a man between 18 and 35 years old in good health.

In its sample, this clone was seen once. The chain couples TRBV5-1 to TRBJ2-1; D is ambiguous. Germline V gene sequence: CDR1 SGHRS, CDR2 YFSETQ. This CDR3 comprises 14 residues. Trimming took off 5 bases at V and 7 bases at J, with 16 bases between the two ends. CDR3 in DNA: TGCGCCAGCAGTGATAACTATCCATCGAATGAGCAGTTCTTC. Translation gives CASSDNYPSNEQFF.

The chain joins TRBV5-1 to TRBJ2-1; D perhaps matches TRBD1 (6 bases). Per germline, CDR1 SGHRS and CDR2 YFSETQ. The V and J ends lost 3 bases and 6 bases respectively, with 10 bases between them. The CDR3 runs 13 residues. The CDR3 sequence: CASSSVGGNEQFF. The CDR3 coding sequence is TGCGCCAGCAGCTCGGTAGGGGGCAATGAGCAGTTCTTC.

In this sample, this clone turned up a few times. V and J are TRBV30 and TRBJ1-6, with D tentatively TRBD1 (6 bases). The CDR3 has 13 amino acids. Germline V gene data show CDR1 as GTSNPN and CDR2 as SVGIG (reference sequence). V lost 1 base, J lost 12 bases, and 13 bases lay in between. The CDR3 loop reads CAWSEQGWRPLHF. CDR3 nucleotides: TGTGCCTGGAGTGAACAGGGATGGAGACCCCTCCACTTT. The entire variable domain, with the rest obtained from reference TRBV30 and TRBJ1-6, is as follows: SQTIHQWPATLVQPVGSPLSLECTVEGTSNPNLYWYRQAAGRGLQLLFYSVGIGQISSEVPQNLSASRPQDRQFILSSKKLLLSDSGFYLCAWSEQGWRPLHFGNGTRLTVT.

This clone was found once. V is TRBV27 and J is TRBJ2-1; 11 positions match TRBD2. Trimming took 6 bases from V and 10 from J; bases not matched to a gene: 8. Germline CDR1 MNHEY, CDR2 SMNVEV (reference sequence). The CDR3 contains 14 residues. Written as DNA, the CDR3 is TGTGCCAGCAGGGCACTAGCGGGAGCTTACGAGCAGTTCTTC. It codes for CASRALAGAYEQFF.

Of note for this clone: Other DNA sequences in this specimen translate into the identical CDR3. The chain couples TRBV5-1 to TRBJ1-6, with a possible D match to TRBD1 (5 bases). The germline V gene has CDR1 SGHRS and CDR2 YFSETQ. The CDR3 contains 15 residues. Trimming removed 0 bases from V and 7 bases from J, with 11 bases in between. CDR3 sequence reads: CASSLARDSNSPLHF. CDR3 nucleotide sequence: TGCGCCAGCAGCTTGGCCAGAGACAGCAATTCACCCCTCCACTTT.

The CDR3 region has the DNA TGTGCCAGCAGCTTAGGAGCGGGGGGGCCGGATACGCAGTATTTT. The encoded protein is CASSLGAGGPDTQYF. The chain uses TRBV5-6 and TRBJ2-3; the match to TRBD2 covers 10 bases. Germline loops: CDR1 SGHDT, CDR2 YYEEEE. V was clipped by 2 bases and J by 6 bases; unmatched bases: 6. This CDR3 is 15 amino acids long.

CDR3 in DNA: TGCGCCAGCAGCCAAGAGCGCAACAATGAGCAGTTCTTC. Translated: CASSQERNNEQFF. This chain joins TRBV4-1 and TRBJ2-1; D is unclear. CDR3 size: 13 residues. Germline V gives CDR1 MGHRA, CDR2 YSYEKL. The V and J ends lost 0 bases and 5 bases respectively, with 5 bases between them.

This rearrangement joins TRBV11-3 to TRBJ2-7; 16 bases map to TRBD2. The CDR3 runs 16 residues. V lost 6 bases and J lost 2; bases outside the gene matches: 4. Looked up from germline, CDR1 is SGHNT and CDR2 is YENEEA. CDR3 nucleotide sequence: TGTGCCAGCAGGGCCGGGACTAGCGGGAGGGCCTACGAGCAGTACTTC. Its translation: CASRAGTSGRAYEQYF.

Only one count was recorded for this clone. This chain uses TRBV5-6 with TRBJ2-7, with TRBD1 matching over 7 bases. Germline CDR1 is SGHDT and CDR2 is YYEEEE. The V and J ends lost 4 bases and 3 bases, in that order; junction bases with no gene match: 7. The CDR3 extends over 14 amino acids. Here the CDR3 DNA reads TGTGCCAGCAGCCCGACAGGGAACTACTACGAGCAGTACTTC. Protein product: CASSPTGNYYEQYF.

The chain employs TRBV18 and TRBJ2-3, with 12 bases fitting TRBD2. CDR3 length: 18 residues. Trimming took 3 bases from V and 2 from J; bases not matched to a gene: 9. Germline-derived CDR1 and CDR2 are KGHSH and LQKENI. CDR3 in DNA: TGTGCCAGCTCACCTATACTCGGACTAGCGGGAACCACAGATACGCAGTATTTT. Amino acids: CASSPILGLAGTTDTQYF.

This clone was seen only once. CDR3 in amino acids: CASRSIGGNEKLFF. For the CDR3, the DNA is TGTGCCAGCAGATCTATTGGGGGTAATGAAAAACTGTTTTTT. The rearrangement joins TRBV6-6 to TRBJ1-4; D is perhaps TRBD1 (5 bases). V gave up 6 bases and J gave up 4 bases, with 12 bases separating them. The CDR3 is 14 residues long. CDR1 and CDR2 (germline): MNHNY, SVGAGI (reference sequence).

This clone occurred once. V and J are TRBV19 and TRBJ2-3, with 9 bases fitting TRBD2. This CDR3 spans 13 amino acids. Trimming cost V 10 bases and J 0 bases; bases outside gene matches: 2. Germline CDR1 reads LNHDA; CDR2 reads SQIVND (reference sequence). As DNA, the CDR3 is TGTGCCACTAGCGGGGTGAGCACAGATACGCAGTATTTT. Translation gives CATSGVSTDTQYF.

V usage is TRBV6-6 and J usage is TRBJ2-1; 7 bases fit TRBD2. Germline V lookup: CDR1 MNHNY, CDR2 SVGAGI (reference sequence). CDR3 size: 15 residues. J was trimmed by 4 bases and V by 0 bases; bases with no gene match: 3. The CDR3 coding sequence is TGTGCCAGCAGTTACTCGGGACTACGGTACAATGAGCAGTTCTTC. Residues: CASSYSGLRYNEQFF.

This clone was found once. The chain employs TRBV9 and TRBJ1-3, with 12 bases aligning to TRBD1. CDR1 SGDLS and CDR2 YYNGEE come from the germline V gene. CDR3 length: 16 amino acids. The V and J ends lost 2 bases and 4 bases, in that order; junction bases with no gene match: 4. CDR3 residues: CASSVSGTGGGNTIYF. The CDR3 DNA reads TGTGCCAGCAGCGTTTCCGGGACAGGGGGCGGAAACACCATATATTTT.

The chain links TRBV25-1 to TRBJ1-4; D is perhaps TRBD1 (6 bases). The CDR3 runs 17 residues. The germline V gene has CDR1 MGHDK and CDR2 SYGVNS. Trimming stripped 3 bases from V and 8 bases from J, with 22 bases between. The CDR3 loop is CASSDRPNRDQKEKLFF. The CDR3 bases are TGTGCCAGCAGTGACAGGCCCAACAGGGACCAGAAAGAAAAACTGTTTTTT.

The V call is TRBV10-3, the J call TRBJ2-2; the D is unclear. Germline assignment: CDR1 ENHRY and CDR2 SYGVKD. Trimming took off 11 bases at V and 2 bases at J, with 9 bases between the two ends. This CDR3 has 12 residues. The CDR3 nucleotides are TGTGCCGTACGGGCTAACACCGGGGAGCTGTTTTTT. Translating it yields CAVRANTGELFF.

This clone was observed a single time. V is TRBV30 and J is TRBJ1-1; possibly TRBD1 for D (5 bases). Trimming took off 5 bases at V and 4 bases at J, with 8 bases between the two ends. This CDR3 is built from 11 residues. Germline assignment: CDR1 GTSNPN and CDR2 SVGIG (reference sequence). For the CDR3, the DNA is TGTGCCTGGGAGCAGGGCACTGAAGCTTTCTTT. Protein sequence: CAWEQGTEAFF.

V gene TRBV7-9 combines with J gene TRBJ1-1; D call uncertain. Germline CDR1 and CDR2: SEHNR and FQNEAQ (reference sequence). Trimming took 3 bases from V and 1 from J, leaving 9 bases between them. The CDR3 totals 14 residues. The CDR3 region is CASSFRLENTEAFF. In nucleotides, the CDR3 is TGTGCCAGCAGCTTCCGACTGGAGAACACTGAAGCTTTCTTT. The full variable domain, its missing parts supplied by reference TRBV7-9 and TRBJ1-1, is DTGVSQNPRHKITKRGQNVTFRCDPISEHNRLYWYRQTLGQGPEFLTYFQNEAQLEKSRLLSDRFSAERPKGSFSTLEIQRTEQGDSAMYLCASSFRLENTEAFFGQGTRLTVV.

The rearrangement joins TRBV10-2 to TRBJ1-5; the D is unclear. V lost 4 bases and J 7 bases, leaving 5 bases between the germline ends. This CDR3 has 11 residues. Germline V gene lookup returns CDR1 WSHSY and CDR2 SAAADI. The CDR3 reads CASSVEQPQHF. The CDR3 nucleotides are TGCGCCAGCAGTGTAGAACAGCCCCAGCATTTT.

This sequence joins TRBV19 and TRBJ2-2, with 9 nucleotides matching TRBD1. CDR1 LNHDA and CDR2 SQIVND come from the germline V gene (reference sequence). J gave up 7 bases and V 3 bases, and 12 bases lay outside the gene matches. The CDR3 sequence is 17 residues long. This CDR3 reads CASSIRGQGRSGGELFF. CDR3 DNA sequence: TGTGCCAGTAGTATTCGGGGACAGGGCCGTTCGGGCGGGGAGCTGTTTTTT.

The V and J genes are TRBV9 and TRBJ1-1; TRBD1 is a possible D gene (5 bases). This CDR3 contains 17 residues. The V gene's germline CDR1 is SGDLS and CDR2 YYNGEE. V dropped 0 bases and J dropped 1 base, with 16 bases sitting between them. The CDR3, as DNA: TGTGCCAGCAGCGTAGGTTTGTCAGGGATTGGGAACACTGAAGCTTTCTTT. It is translated as CASSVGLSGIGNTEAFF. Filled out from reference TRBV9 and TRBJ1-1, the complete variable domain reads DSGVTQTPKHLITATGQRVTLRCSPRSGDLSVYWYQQSLDQGLQFLIQYYNGEERAKGNILERFSAQQFPDLHSELNLSSLELGDSALYFCASSVGLSGIGNTEAFFGQGTRLTVV.

The rearrangement joins TRBV7-2 to TRBJ1-5; tentatively, D is TRBD1 (5 bases). With 3 bases removed from V and 3 bases from J, the gap between germline ends came to 15 bases. This CDR3 is built from 16 residues. Germline V gene lookup returns CDR1 SGHTA and CDR2 FQGNSA. The CDR3 is CASSFWGNSLNQPQHF. In nucleotides, the CDR3 is TGTGCCAGCAGCTTTTGGGGGAATTCCCTCAATCAGCCCCAGCATTTT.

The chain uses TRBV11-2 and TRBJ1-5; D ambiguous. The CDR3 has 15 amino acids. The ends were cut back, 0 bases at V and 4 bases at J, with 10 bases in the middle. The germline V gene encodes CDR1 SGHAT and CDR2 FQNNGV. CDR3 nucleotide sequence: TGTGCCAGCAGCTTAGAACCCGCGGAGAATCAGCCCCAGCATTTT. Translating gives CASSLEPAENQPQHF.

As regards this clone: Additional DNA sequences in this sample encode the identical CDR3. The chain is built from TRBV10-3 and TRBJ2-1, with D uncertain. This CDR3 contains 15 residues. Looked up from germline, CDR1 is ENHRY and CDR2 is SYGVKD. The germline V and J ends were trimmed by 4 bases and 1 base, with 11 bases remaining between them. Here the CDR3 DNA reads TGTGCCATCAGTGGGGCAGGTTCGTCCTACAATGAGCAGTTCTTC. It translates to CAISGAGSSYNEQFF.

The chain carries TRBV21-1 and TRBJ2-6; TRBD2, the table's D call, lacks a check against the DNA. TRBV21-1 is flagged as a pseudogene. This CDR3 is built from 15 residues. CDR3 loop: CASSPPTTGANVLTF. CDR3 bases: TGTGCCAGCAGCCCGCCCACTACTGGGGCCAACGTCCTGACTTTC.

The chain recombines TRBV9 with TRBJ2-1; D tentatively fits TRBD1 or TRBD2 (6 bases each). CDR1 SGDLS and CDR2 YYNGEE come from the germline V gene. Between the trimmed V and J ends, which lost 0 bases and 7 bases, there was a span of 14 bases. The CDR3 totals 15 residues. The CDR3 DNA is TGTGCCAGCAGCGTAGTAGGGGGAGGTAGGAATGAGCAGTTCTTC. Amino acid sequence: CASSVVGGGRNEQFF. Variable domain in full (rest from reference TRBV9 and TRBJ2-1): DSGVTQTPKHLITATGQRVTLRCSPRSGDLSVYWYQQSLDQGLQFLIQYYNGEERAKGNILERFSAQQFPDLHSELNLSSLELGDSALYFCASSVVGGGRNEQFFGPGTRLTVL.

V is TRBV27 and J is TRBJ2-1; D possibly matches TRBD1 or TRBD2 (5 bases each). This CDR3 has 15 amino acids. Germline V gene sequence: CDR1 MNHEY, CDR2 SMNVEV (reference sequence). Trimming shortened V by 5 bases and J by 8 bases, and 19 bases separated the two germline ends. CDR3 loop: CASSPGPNPRDEQFF. CDR3 nucleotides: TGTGCCAGCAGTCCGGGACCAAACCCCCGGGATGAGCAGTTCTTC.